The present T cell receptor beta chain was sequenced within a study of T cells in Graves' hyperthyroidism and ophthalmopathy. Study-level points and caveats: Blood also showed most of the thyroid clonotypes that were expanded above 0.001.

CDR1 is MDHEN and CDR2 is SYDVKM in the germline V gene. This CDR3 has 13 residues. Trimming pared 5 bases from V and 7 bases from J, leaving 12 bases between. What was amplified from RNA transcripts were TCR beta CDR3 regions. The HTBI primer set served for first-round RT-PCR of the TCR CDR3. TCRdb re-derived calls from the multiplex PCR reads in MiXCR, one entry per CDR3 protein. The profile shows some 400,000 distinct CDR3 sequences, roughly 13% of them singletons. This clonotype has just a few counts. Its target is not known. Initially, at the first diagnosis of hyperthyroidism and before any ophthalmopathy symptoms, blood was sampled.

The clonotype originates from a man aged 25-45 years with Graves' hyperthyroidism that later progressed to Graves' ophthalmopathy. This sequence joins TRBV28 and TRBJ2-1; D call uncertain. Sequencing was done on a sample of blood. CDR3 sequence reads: CASSPPVVNEQFF. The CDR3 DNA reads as TGTGCCAGCAGTCCCCCGGTTGTGAATGAGCAGTTCTTC. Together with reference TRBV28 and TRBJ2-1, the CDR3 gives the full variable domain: DVKVTQSSRYLVKRTGEKVFLECVQDMDHENMFWYRQDPGLGLRLIYFSYDVKMKEKGDIPEGYSVSREKKERFSLILESASTNQTSMYLCASSPPVVNEQFFGPGTRLTVL.